Sequencing of this T cell receptor beta chain was carried out in a study of cytomegalovirus exposure and HLA in healthy donors (dated by TCRdb to about 2017). For context, the study as a whole: In an earlier analysis of some 550 of the donors, under 300 Gb of sequence data and some 120 million unique TCR beta sequences from about 190 million T cells were reported. The study combined high-throughput TCR immunosequencing, statistical association of individual TCRs with disease status, and machine learning to predict cytomegalovirus infection status. To study patterns of TCR occurrence, a later analysis re-analyzed previously published TCR beta repertoires from 650 to 750 donors and added high-resolution HLA genotyping. HLA typing covered class I and class II loci at four-digit resolution. Alongside the repertoire data, information on donor age, sex, ethnicity and CMV serostatus was compiled. Besides the first cohort of 666 subjects, a separate validation cohort made up of over a hundred different subjects was used. The later analysis used no new phenotypic data to find candidate immune exposures, relying instead on TCR beta sequences and their occurrence across donors. Typing coverage varied by locus: roughly 620-640 donors for A, B, C, DRB1 and DQB1; roughly 560 for DQA1; nearly 610 for DPA1; around 490 for DPB1. Among roughly 370 genotyped donors of the cohort, an average of around 240,000 unique TCR beta nucleotide sequences were sequenced per donor, approximately 20% of them non-productive. All discovery cohort repertoires had been generated on a single sequencing platform. An early release that covered fewer than 750 HLA-typed donors contained approximately 300 gigabases of sequencing data and some 87 million unique TCR sequences. The study profiled the T cell repertoires of under 700 subjects by immunosequencing and related them to cytomegalovirus serostatus. Genome-wide SNP genotypes for about 60% of the 666 donors were used in a later genetic analysis, which treated that subset as a discovery cohort. The aim of the study was to test whether cataloging public T cell receptors could identify signatures of past pathogen exposure. Among the roughly 390 genotyped donors, approximately 82% belonged to the genetic ancestry cluster associated with self-reported Caucasian donors. In an earlier analysis of about 590 of the donors, high-throughput TCR beta sequencing was used to judge whether each TCR beta V gene segment behaved as functional or pseudogenic. A handful of DR-DQ haplotypes were handled as single units for association and clustering because linkage in the cohort was strong.

The cohort was made up of under 800 healthy bone marrow donors. At the time of sampling, all cohort members were nominally healthy, though unrecorded immune exposures were likely present. The donor was CMV seropositive and was included in the group of 290 or so seropositive cohort members. A peripheral blood sample was provided by each donor, and peripheral blood mononuclear cells were used for TCR beta sequencing. The Qiagen DNeasy Blood Extraction Kit was used to extract genomic DNA from the blood cell samples. The library was obtained by the immunoSEQ multiplex PCR assay. For the multiplex PCR, a mixture combining 60 forward primers for TCR Vbeta segments and 13 reverse primers for TCR Jbeta segments was used. Amplification of the CDR3 region of rearranged TCR beta genes was performed with a multiplex PCR assay on genomic DNA. The Illumina HiSeq System was used to sequence the amplified TCR beta libraries as 87-base-pair reads. In the authors' own workflow: Across the 670 or so repertoires, a later analysis counted approximately 75 million unique TCR beta chains, roughly 11 million of which were shared by at least two donors. Raw reads were error-corrected and collapsed into unique sequences by a nearest-neighbor algorithm in which closely related sequences were merged to remove PCR and sequencing errors. CDR3 sequences were aligned to IMGT reference sequences to assign V, D and J gene segments. Each retained sequence needed at least a six-nucleotide match to both a V gene segment and a J gene segment. A rearrangement was called productive if the CDR3 had no stop codons and remained in frame with V and J, and every other rearrangement was called non-productive. Following IMGT convention, CDR3 was defined as the stretch from the second conserved V-encoded cysteine up to the conserved J-encoded phenylalanine. In an earlier analysis of around 640 of the donors, sequences lacking an unambiguous match to a single V gene segment were excluded. An earlier analysis of 587 of the donors classified V segments as functional when productive rearrangements were above 56.7% and as segregating when the standard deviation between donors was above 5%. A statistical classification framework was developed to diagnose cytomegalovirus status using the catalog of TCR beta chain sequences. In a later analysis, TCR nucleotide sequences were compared against IMGT/GENE-DB human TR gene sequences so that V and J genes could be assigned. Using the TCRdist pipeline, a later analysis assigned CDR3 sequences along with most-parsimonious VDJ recombination scenarios. A later analysis defined each TCR beta chain by its CDR3 amino acid sequence plus V-gene family, and excluded reads lacking a unique V-gene family. As a way to deal with suspected cross-contamination and a sequencing artifact, a later analysis dropped nearly 600 nucleotide sequences that were highly shared and had low generation probability. For each public chain, a later analysis derived a clonal expansion index from normalized ranks of inferred template counts within each repertoire. A later analysis computed generation probabilities with a VDJ recombination model fitted to out-of-frame rearrangements, and checked the results against IGoR. Hypergeometric tests were used in a later analysis to score TCR-TCR, TCR-HLA and TCR-CMV co-occurrence, with a repertoire-size bias correction applied to the TCR pairs. In a later analysis, false discovery rates were estimated by permuting HLA or CMV assignments 20 times. In a later analysis, co-occurring TCRs were grouped using DBSCAN, and TCRdist sequence similarity was added for clustering within HLA-allele-positive subsets. For co-occurrence clustering, repertoires with fewer than 30,000 or more than 120,000 public chains were excluded, along with five repertoires with anomalous nucleotide sharing. TCRdb provides this immuneACCESS table in a form limited to in-frame rearrangements. Some clones are lacking; in checked studies, under half of them reflect an unresolved V gene, and why the rest are absent is not known. The V and J calls and clone size come from that table; D and trimming were worked out from the DNA. This sample's listing comprises tens of thousands of clones. The ten largest clonotypes hold 3% to 3.5% of the sample.

What the research found in general, with its limitations: A group of highly shared sequence variants was considered likely to be a technical artifact of the sequencing pipeline. Strong co-occurrence of HLA alleles, especially DR and DQ, made assigning TCR associations to individual alleles difficult. A total of 150 or so TCR beta chains were listed by the study as associated with cytomegalovirus. In a later analysis, more than 15,000 TCR beta sequences were associated with specific HLA alleles at a false discovery rate of 0.05. A later analysis found that TCR association rates varied across HLA loci, with DRB1 alleles showing the most associated TCRs and HLA-C alleles the fewest. Some IMGT-functional V segments, including TRBV6-2 and TRBV6-3, could not be distinguished by the 87-base-pair reads and were therefore excluded. In a later genetic analysis, a missense DCLRE1C variant was associated with V-gene and J-gene trimming of TCR beta chains, and the association was replicated in an independent cohort. Correlated functional status among segregating V segments might reflect linkage disequilibrium, but an unknown experimental factor could not be ruled out. A few of the identified cytomegalovirus-associated TCR beta chains were confirmed in vitro to be specific for cytomegalovirus antigens. In a later analysis, HLA-associated TCR beta chains were found to be more clonally expanded and to have lower generation probabilities than equally common non-associated chains. In a later analysis, most CMV-associated TCR beta chains were found to appear HLA-restricted, with HLA associations seemingly driven largely by CMV exposure. The authors suggested that the approach could potentially be generalized to other disease states and immunological phenotypes. Because counts were too low, about 15 rarely observed V segments, including chromosome 9 orphons, were left out of the earlier analysis of approximately 580 of the donors. Roughly uniform sequencing depth across donors was assumed in presence/absence analyses, although this assumption may not hold. An earlier analysis of approximately 500 of the donors showed that most TCR beta V segments appeared in productive rearrangements either about 87% or about 30% of the time, which broadly matched IMGT annotations. The classifier was reported to diagnose cytomegalovirus status with high specificity and sensitivity in both the original cohort and the validation cohort. A further reported finding was that TCR beta sequences accurately predicted the HLA-A and HLA-B alleles for most subjects in the first cohort. Compared with the approximately 710-donor mean, donors in an Asian-associated ancestry cluster had fewer N-insertions in productive TCRs, according to a later genetic analysis. This cohort had only TCR beta chains sequenced, and the lack of alpha or paired-chain data limited which features could be detected. For the cohort, immune exposure information was limited to CMV serostatus. Several of the top co-occurrence clusters appeared to be linked to parvovirus B19, influenza, CMV and Epstein-Barr virus, according to a later analysis. Across donors, most TCR sequences were observed very rarely, whereas some public TCRs were present in many individuals. Because HLA typing was missing for some donors at each locus, association tests included only the typed subset.

Measured from the cysteine to the phenylalanine, the CDR3 is 16 residues long. The only DNA kept is the CDR3, 48 bases in frame from the first base. The germline V gene provides CDR1 SGHRS and CDR2 YFSETQ. The germline ends are 20 bases apart after V is trimmed by 4 bases and J by 6 bases. For this clone: Its antigen has not been determined.

Source material: PBMCs. This TCR was sampled from a woman between 35 and 50 years old in good health and CMV-seropositive. The chain is assembled from TRBV5-1 and TRBJ2-1, with TRBD2 as a weak D call on 6 bases. This receptor carries the CDR3 CASSAPQRAQGNEQFF. The DNA is TGCGCCAGCAGCGCGCCGCAGCGGGCGCAGGGCAATGAGCAGTTCTTC.